A selection of T cell receptor beta chains follows, all from one sample in a study of blood T cell repertoires in COVID-19. Using immunoSEQ multiplex PCR, the repertoire was profiled, and TCRdb retains in-frame clones only, with some absent. The table lists roughly 200,000 clones, 88% of them singletons. Sample: peripheral blood. The receptors come from an older man with acute or convalescent COVID-19. The CDR3 runs from the conserved cysteine through the conserved F or W. A D gene is named only where the DNA matches it firmly. Clone size is not always given. Where it is, it says once, few, many or a class for expanded clones.

d_call | clone_size | j_call | v_call | cdr3_nt | cdr3_aa
TRBD1 | . | TRBJ1-4 | TRBV5-1 | TGCGCCAGCAGCCCCACCGGATCGAGACAGGGGGGGAATGAAAAACTGTTTTTT | CASSPTGSRQGGNEKLFF
TRBD1 | . | TRBJ1-5 | TRBV3-1/TRBV3-2 | TGTGCCAGCAGCGACGTCAGGGGGCAACAGCCCCAGCATTTT | CASSDVRGQQPQHF
. | . | TRBJ2-4 | TRBV4-3 | TGCGCCAGCAGCCAAGAGGGGGGGGCAAGAAACATTCAGTACTTC | CASSQEGGARNIQYF
. | . | TRBJ2-5 | TRBV25-1 | TGTGCCAGCAGTGAAGCGGGGTTAGAGACCCAGTACTTC | CASSEAGLETQYF
. | . | TRBJ1-1 | TRBV3-1/TRBV3-2 | TGTGCCAGCAGCCAAGTTCAGGGCAGCACTGAAGCTTTCTTT | CASSQVQGSTEAFF
. | . | TRBJ2-7 | TRBV5-4 | TGTGCCAGCAGCTTCCCGGGCTACGAGCAGTACTTC | CASSFPGYEQYF
TRBD2 | . | TRBJ2-2 | TRBV28 | TGTGCCAGCAGTTCCCCGGGACTAGGGACCGGGGAGCTGTTTTTT | CASSSPGLGTGELFF
. | . | TRBJ1-1 | TRBV25-1 | TGTGCCAGCAGTACACCAGGGAGGAAGAACACTGAAGCTTTCTTT | CASSTPGRKNTEAFF
TRBD1 | few | TRBJ2-1 | TRBV7-8 | TGTGCCAGCCATGACAGGGGGGTAGGCAATGAGCAGTTCTTC | CASHDRGVGNEQFF
. | once | TRBJ2-1 | TRBV29-1 | TGCAGCATTGAGGGGGGATCTACCTACAATGAGCAGTTCTTC | CSIEGGSTYNEQFF
TRBD2 | . | TRBJ2-5 | TRBV5-1 | TGCGCCAGCAGCGTCGGACTAGCGGGAGAGACCCAGTACTTC | CASSVGLAGETQYF
TRBD2 | . | TRBJ2-1 | TRBV9 | TGTGCCAGCAGCGGAAACCCCTTGGGGGGGTTCAATGAGCAGTTCTTC | CASSGNPLGGFNEQFF
TRBD1 | . | TRBJ2-7 | TRBV18 | TGTGCCAGCTCACCTAACAGGGGCGAGCAGTACTTC | CASSPNRGEQYF
. | . | TRBJ1-2 | TRBV7-2 | TGTGCCAGCAGCCCACAGGCCTATGGCTACACCTTC | CASSPQAYGYTF
. | once | TRBJ2-2 | TRBV6-6 | TGTGCCAGCAGTCTCGCGGGGACCGGGGAGCTGTTTTTT | CASSLAGTGELFF
. | . | TRBJ2-1 | TRBV5-1 | TGCGCCAGCAGCTTGGCTTTCGGGGGGCTCGCTGAGCAGTTCTTC | CASSLAFGGLAEQFF
. | . | TRBJ1-1 | TRBV28 | TGTGCCAGCAGAAAAACGACAGGCCGGAACACTGAAGCTTTCTTT | CASRKTTGRNTEAFF
TRBD2 | . | TRBJ2-3 | TRBV7-8 | TGTGCCAGCAGCTTAGGCTCTGCGGCTAGCGGGAGCACAGATACGCAGTATTTT | CASSLGSAASGSTDTQYF
TRBD1 | . | TRBJ2-5 | TRBV28 | TGTGCCAGCAGCCGTGCCGGGACAGGGGATCGAAAGACCCAGTACTTC | CASSRAGTGDRKTQYF
. | . | TRBJ2-7 | TRBV5-1 | TGCGCCAGCAGCTTGAAGGTGGGGGGCGAGCAGTACTTC | CASSLKVGGEQYF
TRBD1 | . | TRBJ2-3 | TRBV7-2 | TGTGCCAGCAGCCAAGCGGGGACAGGGGCAGATACGCAGTATTTT | CASSQAGTGADTQYF
. | . | TRBJ1-5 | TRBV12-3/TRBV12-4 | TGTGCCAGCGCAAGCTTTAGCAATCAGCCCCAGCATTTT | CASASFSNQPQHF
. | . | TRBJ2-3 | TRBV18 | TGTGCCAGCTCACCCTTAGCGGGCACAGATACGCAGTATTTT | CASSPLAGTDTQYF